The entry below gives a single T cell receptor (beta chain) sequence along with its context. Its antigen is unknown. The CDR3 has 11 residues. TCRdb re-called the 5' RACE reads and shows each CDR3 protein once, DNA omitted. Recorded for this sample: hundreds of thousands of distinct CDR3 sequences. The data derive from a study of T cells expressing NK-cell markers. Study-level background: HCMV serostatus: most of the eight sequenced donors positive, one negative.

Study-level points and caveats: More than 5 donors carried dominant NKG2C+ clonotypes that made up 1.0-7.0% of their CD8+ T cells.

This chain uses TRBV12-3 or TRBV12-4 with TRBJ2-5. Material for sequencing was blood T cells: a sorted CD56 or NKG2C T cell subset, CD4+ or CD8+ T cells, or bulk PBMC T cells (not recorded which). The receptor comes from a woman aged 18 to 69 in good health. The CDR3 here is CASGEQETQYF.